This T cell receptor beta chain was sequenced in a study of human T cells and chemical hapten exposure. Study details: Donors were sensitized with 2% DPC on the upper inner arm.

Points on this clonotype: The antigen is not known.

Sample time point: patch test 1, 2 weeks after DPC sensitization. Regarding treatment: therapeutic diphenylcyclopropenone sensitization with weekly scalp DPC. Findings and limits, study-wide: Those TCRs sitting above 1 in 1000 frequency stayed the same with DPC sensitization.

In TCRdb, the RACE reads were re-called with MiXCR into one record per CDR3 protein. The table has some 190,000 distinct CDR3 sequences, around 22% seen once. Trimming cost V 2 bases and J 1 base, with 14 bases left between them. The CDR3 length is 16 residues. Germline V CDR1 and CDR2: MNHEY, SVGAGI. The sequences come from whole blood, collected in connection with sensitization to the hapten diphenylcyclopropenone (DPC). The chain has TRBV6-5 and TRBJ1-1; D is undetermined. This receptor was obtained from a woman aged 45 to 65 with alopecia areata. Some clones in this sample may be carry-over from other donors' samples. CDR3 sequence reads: CASSYNPGWGNTEAFF. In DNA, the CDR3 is TGTGCCAGCAGTTACAATCCGGGCTGGGGGAACACTGAAGCTTTCTTT.